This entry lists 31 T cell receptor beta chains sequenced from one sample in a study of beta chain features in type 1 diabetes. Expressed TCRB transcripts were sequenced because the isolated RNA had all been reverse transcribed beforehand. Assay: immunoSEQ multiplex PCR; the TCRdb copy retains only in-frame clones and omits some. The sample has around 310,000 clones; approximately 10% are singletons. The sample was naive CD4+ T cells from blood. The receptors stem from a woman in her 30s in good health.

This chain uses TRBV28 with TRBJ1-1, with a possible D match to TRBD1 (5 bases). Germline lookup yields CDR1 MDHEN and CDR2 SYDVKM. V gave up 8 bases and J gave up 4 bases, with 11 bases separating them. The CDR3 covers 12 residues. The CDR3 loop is CASHYQGTEAFF. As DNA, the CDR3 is TGTGCCAGCCATTATCAGGGCACTGAAGCTTTCTTT.

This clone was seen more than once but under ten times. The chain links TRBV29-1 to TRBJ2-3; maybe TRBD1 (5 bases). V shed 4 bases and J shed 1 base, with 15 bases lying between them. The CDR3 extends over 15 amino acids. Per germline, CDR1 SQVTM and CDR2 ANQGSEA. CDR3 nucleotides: TGCAGCGTTGTAAGGCAGGGTACCGGCACAGATACGCAGTATTTT. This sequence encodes CSVVRQGTGTDTQYF.

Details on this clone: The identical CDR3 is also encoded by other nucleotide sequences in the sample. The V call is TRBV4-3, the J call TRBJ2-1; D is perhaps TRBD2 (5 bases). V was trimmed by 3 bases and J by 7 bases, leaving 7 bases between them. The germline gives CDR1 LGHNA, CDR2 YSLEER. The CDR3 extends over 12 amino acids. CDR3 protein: CASSHGRNEQFF. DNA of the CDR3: TGCGCCAGCAGCCATGGGAGAAATGAGCAGTTCTTC.

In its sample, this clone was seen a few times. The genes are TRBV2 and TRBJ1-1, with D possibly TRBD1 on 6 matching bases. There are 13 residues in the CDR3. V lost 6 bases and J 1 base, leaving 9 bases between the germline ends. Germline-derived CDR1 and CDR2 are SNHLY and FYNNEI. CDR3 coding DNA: TGTGCCAGCAGCAACAGGGAGAACACTGAAGCTTTCTTT. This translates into CASSNRENTEAFF.

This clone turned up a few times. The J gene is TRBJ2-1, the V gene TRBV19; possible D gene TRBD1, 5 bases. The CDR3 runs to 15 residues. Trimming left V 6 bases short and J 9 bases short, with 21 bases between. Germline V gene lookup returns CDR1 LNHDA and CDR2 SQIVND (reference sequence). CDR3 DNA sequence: TGTGCCAGTAGAAATCCAGGGCTACGTGGTGGTGAGCAGTTCTTC. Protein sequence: CASRNPGLRGGEQFF.

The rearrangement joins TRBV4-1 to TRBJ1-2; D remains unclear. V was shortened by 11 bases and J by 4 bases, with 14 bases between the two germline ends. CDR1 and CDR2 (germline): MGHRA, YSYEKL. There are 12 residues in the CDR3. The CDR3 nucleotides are TGCGCCGCAACCGGGATCGTCTATGGCTACACCTTC. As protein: CAATGIVYGYTF.

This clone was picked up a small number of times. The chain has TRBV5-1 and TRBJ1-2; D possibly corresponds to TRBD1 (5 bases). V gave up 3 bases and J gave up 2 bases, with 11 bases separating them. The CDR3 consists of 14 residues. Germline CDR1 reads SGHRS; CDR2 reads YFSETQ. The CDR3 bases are TGCGCCAGCAGCTCACAGGTTAAGAACTATGGCTACACCTTC. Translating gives CASSSQVKNYGYTF.

The CDR3 loop is CASSLLRGRYNEQFF. As DNA, the CDR3 is TGTGCCAGCAGCTTATTGCGCGGCCGCTACAATGAGCAGTTCTTC. The chain links TRBV7-2 to TRBJ2-1; D unresolved. Germline CDR1 and CDR2: SGHTA and FQGNSA. Trimming pared 2 bases from V and 3 bases from J, leaving 11 bases between. The CDR3 length is 15 residues.

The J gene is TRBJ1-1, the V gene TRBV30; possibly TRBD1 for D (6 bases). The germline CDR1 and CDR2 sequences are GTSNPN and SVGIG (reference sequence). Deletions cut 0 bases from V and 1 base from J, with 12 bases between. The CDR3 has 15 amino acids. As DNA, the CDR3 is TGTGCCTGGAGTGTACCGGACAGAGAGAACACTGAAGCTTTCTTT. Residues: CAWSVPDRENTEAFF.

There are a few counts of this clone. This chain's CDR3 is CASTPPAWTGAYNEQFF. CDR3 sequence (DNA): TGTGCCAGCACCCCCCCTGCGTGGACAGGGGCCTACAATGAGCAGTTCTTC. V gene TRBV7-9 combines with J gene TRBJ2-1, with TRBD1 matching over 9 bases. The CDR3 contains 17 residues. Trimming took 7 bases from V and 2 from J; bases not matched to a gene: 12. CDR1 is SEHNR and CDR2 is FQNEAQ in the germline V gene (reference sequence).

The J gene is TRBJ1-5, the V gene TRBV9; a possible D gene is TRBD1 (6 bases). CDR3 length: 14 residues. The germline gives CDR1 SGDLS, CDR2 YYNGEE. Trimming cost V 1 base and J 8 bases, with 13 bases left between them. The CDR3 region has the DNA TGTGCCAGCAGCGTAAAAGGGGGAACGGAGCCCCAGCATTTT. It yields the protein CASSVKGGTEPQHF.

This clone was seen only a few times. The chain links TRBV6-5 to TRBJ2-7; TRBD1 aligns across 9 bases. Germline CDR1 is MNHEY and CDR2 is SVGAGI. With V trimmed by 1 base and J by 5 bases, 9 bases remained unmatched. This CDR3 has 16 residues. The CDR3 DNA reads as TGTGCCAGCAGTTACTGGAGGGGGACAGGGTCGGACGAGCAGTACTTC. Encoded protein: CASSYWRGTGSDEQYF.

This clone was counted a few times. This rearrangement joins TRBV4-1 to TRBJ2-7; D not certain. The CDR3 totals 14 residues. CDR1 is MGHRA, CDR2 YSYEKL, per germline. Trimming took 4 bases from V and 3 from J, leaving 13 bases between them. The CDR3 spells CASSREVQLYEQYF. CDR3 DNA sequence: TGCGCCAGCAGCCGAGAAGTACAGCTCTACGAGCAGTACTTC.

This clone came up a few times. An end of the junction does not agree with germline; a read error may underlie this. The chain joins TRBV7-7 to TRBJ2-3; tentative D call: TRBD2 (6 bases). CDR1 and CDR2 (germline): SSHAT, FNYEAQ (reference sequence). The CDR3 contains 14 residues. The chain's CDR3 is CASSTGLSTDTQYF. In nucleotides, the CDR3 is TGTGCTAGCAGCACGGGACTCAGCACAGATACGCAGTATTTT.

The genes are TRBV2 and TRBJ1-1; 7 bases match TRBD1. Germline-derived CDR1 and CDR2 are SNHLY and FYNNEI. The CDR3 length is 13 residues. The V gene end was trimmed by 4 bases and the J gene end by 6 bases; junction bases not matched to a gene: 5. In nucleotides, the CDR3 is TGTGCCAGCAGTGGACAGGGTTATGCTGAAGCTTTCTTT. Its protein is CASSGQGYAEAFF.

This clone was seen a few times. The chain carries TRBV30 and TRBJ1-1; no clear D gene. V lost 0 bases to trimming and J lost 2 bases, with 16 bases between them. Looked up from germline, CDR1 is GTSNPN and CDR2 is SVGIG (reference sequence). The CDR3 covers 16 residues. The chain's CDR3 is CAWSVSFKWANTEAFF. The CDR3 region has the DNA TGTGCCTGGAGTGTAAGCTTCAAGTGGGCCAACACTGAAGCTTTCTTT.

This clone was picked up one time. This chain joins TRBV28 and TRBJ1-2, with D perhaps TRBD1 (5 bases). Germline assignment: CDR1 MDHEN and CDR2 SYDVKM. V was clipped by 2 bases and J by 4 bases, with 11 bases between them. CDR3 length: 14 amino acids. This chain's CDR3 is CASSLGRVTYGYTF. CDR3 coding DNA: TGTGCCAGCAGTTTAGGCAGGGTAACCTATGGCTACACCTTC.

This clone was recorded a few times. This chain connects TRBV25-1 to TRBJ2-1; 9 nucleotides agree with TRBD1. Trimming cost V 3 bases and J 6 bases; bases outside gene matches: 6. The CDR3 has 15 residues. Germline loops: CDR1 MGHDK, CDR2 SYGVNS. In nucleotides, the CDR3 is TGTGCCAGCAGTGATCCCGGGACAGGGTTCAATGAGCAGTTCTTC. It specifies CASSDPGTGFNEQFF. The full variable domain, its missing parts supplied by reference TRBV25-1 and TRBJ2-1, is EADIYQTPRYLVIGTGKKITLECSQTMGHDKMYWYQQDPGMELHLIHYSYGVNSTEKGDLSSESTVSRIRTEHFPLTLESARPSHTSQYLCASSDPGTGFNEQFFGPGTRLTVL.

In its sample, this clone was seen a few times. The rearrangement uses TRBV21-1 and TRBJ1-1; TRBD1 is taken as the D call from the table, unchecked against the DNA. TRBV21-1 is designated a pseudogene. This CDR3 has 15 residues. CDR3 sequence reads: CASSRMDSPNTEAFF. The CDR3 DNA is TGTGCCAGCAGCAGAATGGACAGCCCGAACACTGAAGCTTTCTTT.

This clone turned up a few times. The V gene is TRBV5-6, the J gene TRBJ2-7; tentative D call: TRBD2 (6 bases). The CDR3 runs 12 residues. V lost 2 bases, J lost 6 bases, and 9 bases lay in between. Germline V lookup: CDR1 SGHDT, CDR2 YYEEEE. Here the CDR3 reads CASSLGGLEQYF. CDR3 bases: TGTGCCAGCAGCTTAGGAGGGCTCGAGCAGTACTTC.

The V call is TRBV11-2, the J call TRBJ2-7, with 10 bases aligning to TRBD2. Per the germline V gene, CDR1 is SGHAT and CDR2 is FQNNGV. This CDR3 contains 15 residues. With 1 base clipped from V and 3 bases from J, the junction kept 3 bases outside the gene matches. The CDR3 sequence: CASSLVLAGYYEQYF. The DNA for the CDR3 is TGTGCCAGCAGCTTAGTACTAGCGGGATACTACGAGCAGTACTTC.

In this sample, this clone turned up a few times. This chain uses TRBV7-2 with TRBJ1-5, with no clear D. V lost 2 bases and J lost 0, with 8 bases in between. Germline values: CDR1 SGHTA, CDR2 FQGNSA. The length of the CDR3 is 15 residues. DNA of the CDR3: TGTGCCAGCAGCTTAAACGGGAATAGCAATCAGCCCCAGCATTTT. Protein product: CASSLNGNSNQPQHF.

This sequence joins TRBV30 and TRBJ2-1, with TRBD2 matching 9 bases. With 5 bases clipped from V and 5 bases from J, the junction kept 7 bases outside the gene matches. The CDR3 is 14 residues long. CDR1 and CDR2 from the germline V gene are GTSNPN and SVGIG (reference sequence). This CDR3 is CAWGLGLANNEQFF. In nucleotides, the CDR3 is TGTGCCTGGGGCTTGGGACTAGCTAACAATGAGCAGTTCTTC.

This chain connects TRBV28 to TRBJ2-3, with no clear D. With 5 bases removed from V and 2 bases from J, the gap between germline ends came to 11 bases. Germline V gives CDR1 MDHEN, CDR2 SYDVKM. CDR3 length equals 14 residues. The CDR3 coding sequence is TGTGCCAGCAGTGAGGCGCCAGTCACAGATACGCAGTATTTT. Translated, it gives CASSEAPVTDTQYF.

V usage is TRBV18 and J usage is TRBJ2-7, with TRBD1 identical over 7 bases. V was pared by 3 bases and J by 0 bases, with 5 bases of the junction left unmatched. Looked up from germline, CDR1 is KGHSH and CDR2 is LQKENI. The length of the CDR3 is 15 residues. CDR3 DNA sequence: TGTGCCAGCTCACCGATGACAGGGAACTCCTACGAGCAGTACTTC. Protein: CASSPMTGNSYEQYF.

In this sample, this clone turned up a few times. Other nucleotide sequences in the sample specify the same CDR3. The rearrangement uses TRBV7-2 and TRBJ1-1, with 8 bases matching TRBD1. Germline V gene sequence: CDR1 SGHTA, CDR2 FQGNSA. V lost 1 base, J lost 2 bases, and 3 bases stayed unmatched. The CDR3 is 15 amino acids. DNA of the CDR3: TGTGCCAGCAGCTTAGGTGGGACAGGCAACACTGAAGCTTTCTTT. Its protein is CASSLGGTGNTEAFF.

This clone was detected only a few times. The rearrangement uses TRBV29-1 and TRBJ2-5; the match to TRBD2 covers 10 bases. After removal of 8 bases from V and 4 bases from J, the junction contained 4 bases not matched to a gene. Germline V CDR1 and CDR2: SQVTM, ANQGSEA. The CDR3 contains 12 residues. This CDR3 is CSSLAGVETQYF. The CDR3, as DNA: TGCAGCTCCCTAGCGGGAGTAGAGACCCAGTACTTC.

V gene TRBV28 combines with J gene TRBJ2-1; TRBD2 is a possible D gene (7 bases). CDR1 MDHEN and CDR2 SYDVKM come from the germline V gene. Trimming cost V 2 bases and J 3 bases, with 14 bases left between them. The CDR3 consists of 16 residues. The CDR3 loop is CASSLGGGGLYNEQFF. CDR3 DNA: TGTGCCAGCAGTTTAGGGGGAGGGGGACTCTACAATGAGCAGTTCTTC.

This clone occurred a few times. Here the CDR3 reads CASSLLGGVGTDTQYF. Written as DNA, the CDR3 is TGTGCCAGCAGCTTACTGGGGGGAGTGGGCACAGATACGCAGTATTTT. The genes are TRBV7-3 and TRBJ2-3, with D possibly being TRBD2 (6 bases). The V and J ends lost 2 bases and 1 base respectively, with 13 bases between them. Germline CDR1 and CDR2: SGHTA and FQGTGA. This CDR3 has 16 residues.

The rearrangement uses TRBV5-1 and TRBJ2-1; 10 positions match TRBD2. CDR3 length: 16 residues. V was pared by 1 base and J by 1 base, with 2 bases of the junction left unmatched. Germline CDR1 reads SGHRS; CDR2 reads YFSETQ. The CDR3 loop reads CASSLTAGGSYNEQFF. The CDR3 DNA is TGCGCCAGCAGCTTGACAGCGGGAGGGTCCTACAATGAGCAGTTCTTC.

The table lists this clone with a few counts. The CDR3 is CASSLGSNTEAFF. DNA of the CDR3: TGTGCCAGCAGCCTGGGGAGTAACACTGAAGCTTTCTTT. The chain employs TRBV7-9 and TRBJ1-1; D ambiguous. Trimming removed 5 bases at V and 2 bases at J, with 9 bases between. The CDR3 sequence is 13 residues long. The germline CDR1 and CDR2 sequences are SEHNR and FQNEAQ (reference sequence).